The source of this T cell receptor beta chain is a study of blood T cell repertoires in COVID-19. Study-level background: Nucleic acid was either cDNA or gDNA, and it came from T cells, B-cell-depleted T cells, or PBMCs.

TCRdb's table, derived via immunoSEQ multiplex PCR, lists solely in-frame clones and lacks some. This table holds 340,000 or so clones, roughly 84% found once. The germline V gene has CDR1 SGHVS and CDR2 FQNEAQ. The CDR3 has 15 residues. J lost 6 bases, V lost 0 bases, and 5 bases had no gene match. The clonotype comes from a man in his fifties or sixties with active or convalescent COVID-19. This chain links TRBV7-8 with TRBJ2-7, with 10 bases identical to TRBD2. The sample comprised peripheral blood. The CDR3 sequence: CASSLAASGSPEQYF. Here the CDR3 DNA reads TGTGCCAGCAGCTTAGCGGCTAGCGGGAGTCCCGAGCAGTACTTC.